The clone carrying this TCR beta chain was seen only a few times. TCRdb re-analysed the 5' RACE reads in MiXCR, keeping a single row per CDR3 protein. Here the sample spans fewer than 85,000 distinct CDR3 sequences, around 14% being singletons. The sample is drawn from a study of early T cells in non-severe SARS-CoV-2 infection. Trimming removed 4 bases from V and 6 bases from J; junction bases left unmatched: 2. This CDR3 has 15 residues. Germline V lookup: CDR1 LGHDT, CDR2 YNNKEL (reference sequence). Sequencing was carried out using whole blood. The sequence came from an adult who was a healthcare worker with PCR-confirmed SARS-CoV-2 infection or an uninfected control (not recorded which). This sequence joins TRBV3-1 and TRBJ2-1; TRBD2 agrees at 14 bases. The CDR3 loop reads CASSPTSGRANEQFF. In DNA form, the CDR3 reads TGTGCCAGCAGCCCGACTAGCGGGAGGGCCAATGAGCAGTTCTTC.